Shown below are 5 T cell receptor beta chains from a single sample sequenced in a study of cytomegalovirus exposure and HLA in healthy donors. Primers included in the PCR were 60 Vbeta and 13 Jbeta primers. Some clones are missing from TCRdb's copy, which holds only in-frame ones; the method was immunoSEQ multiplex PCR. The sample gives about 210,000 clones, approximately 80% of which show up once; about 3% is in the top ten. The sequencing input was PBMCs. These receptors were obtained from a man aged 35 to 55 in good health and CMV-seropositive.

This clone was counted between two and nine times. The rearrangement joins TRBV6-6 to TRBJ2-3; D perhaps matches TRBD1 (5 bases). CDR1 and CDR2 from the germline V gene are MNHNY and SVGAGI (reference sequence). CDR3 size: 13 residues. CDR3 sequence reads: CASDRDFTDTQYF. The CDR3 DNA is TGTGCTTCCGACAGAGATTTCACAGATACGCAGTATTTT.

The chain is built from TRBV4-3 and TRBJ1-1; no clear D. Germline loops: CDR1 LGHNA, CDR2 YSLEER. The V gene lost 5 bases and the J gene lost 1 base, with 14 bases spanning the gap. CDR3 length: 15 amino acids. The chain's CDR3 is CASSNTRTKNTEAFF. CDR3 coding DNA: TGCGCCAGCAGCAATACTAGGACGAAGAACACTGAAGCTTTCTTT.

The V and J genes are TRBV10-3 and TRBJ1-2; 8 bases map to TRBD1. CDR1 and CDR2 from the germline V gene are ENHRY and SYGVKD. There are 14 residues in the CDR3. V shed 2 bases and J 5 bases; nucleotides not matched to a gene: 4. CDR3 nucleotide sequence: TGTGCCATCAGTGAGGAGAACAGGGGGTATGGCTACACCTTC. Its translation is CAISEENRGYGYTF.

The chain combines TRBV7-9 with TRBJ1-4; the D is unclear. CDR1 is SEHNR and CDR2 is FQNEAQ in the germline V gene (reference sequence). The ends were cut back, 6 bases at V and 5 bases at J, with 13 bases in the middle. CDR3 size: 14 residues. The CDR3 DNA sequence: TGTGCCAGCAGTCAGACACCAAACAATGAAAAACTGTTTTTT. Translating it yields CASSQTPNNEKLFF.

This chain connects TRBV27 to TRBJ2-7; D may be TRBD2 (7 bases). The CDR3 totals 14 residues. The V and J ends lost 8 bases and 0 bases respectively, with 14 bases between them. The germline gives CDR1 MNHEY, CDR2 SMNVEV (reference sequence). The CDR3 is CASGRGASSYEQYF. The CDR3, as DNA: TGTGCCAGCGGACGGGGGGCGAGCTCCTACGAGCAGTACTTC.